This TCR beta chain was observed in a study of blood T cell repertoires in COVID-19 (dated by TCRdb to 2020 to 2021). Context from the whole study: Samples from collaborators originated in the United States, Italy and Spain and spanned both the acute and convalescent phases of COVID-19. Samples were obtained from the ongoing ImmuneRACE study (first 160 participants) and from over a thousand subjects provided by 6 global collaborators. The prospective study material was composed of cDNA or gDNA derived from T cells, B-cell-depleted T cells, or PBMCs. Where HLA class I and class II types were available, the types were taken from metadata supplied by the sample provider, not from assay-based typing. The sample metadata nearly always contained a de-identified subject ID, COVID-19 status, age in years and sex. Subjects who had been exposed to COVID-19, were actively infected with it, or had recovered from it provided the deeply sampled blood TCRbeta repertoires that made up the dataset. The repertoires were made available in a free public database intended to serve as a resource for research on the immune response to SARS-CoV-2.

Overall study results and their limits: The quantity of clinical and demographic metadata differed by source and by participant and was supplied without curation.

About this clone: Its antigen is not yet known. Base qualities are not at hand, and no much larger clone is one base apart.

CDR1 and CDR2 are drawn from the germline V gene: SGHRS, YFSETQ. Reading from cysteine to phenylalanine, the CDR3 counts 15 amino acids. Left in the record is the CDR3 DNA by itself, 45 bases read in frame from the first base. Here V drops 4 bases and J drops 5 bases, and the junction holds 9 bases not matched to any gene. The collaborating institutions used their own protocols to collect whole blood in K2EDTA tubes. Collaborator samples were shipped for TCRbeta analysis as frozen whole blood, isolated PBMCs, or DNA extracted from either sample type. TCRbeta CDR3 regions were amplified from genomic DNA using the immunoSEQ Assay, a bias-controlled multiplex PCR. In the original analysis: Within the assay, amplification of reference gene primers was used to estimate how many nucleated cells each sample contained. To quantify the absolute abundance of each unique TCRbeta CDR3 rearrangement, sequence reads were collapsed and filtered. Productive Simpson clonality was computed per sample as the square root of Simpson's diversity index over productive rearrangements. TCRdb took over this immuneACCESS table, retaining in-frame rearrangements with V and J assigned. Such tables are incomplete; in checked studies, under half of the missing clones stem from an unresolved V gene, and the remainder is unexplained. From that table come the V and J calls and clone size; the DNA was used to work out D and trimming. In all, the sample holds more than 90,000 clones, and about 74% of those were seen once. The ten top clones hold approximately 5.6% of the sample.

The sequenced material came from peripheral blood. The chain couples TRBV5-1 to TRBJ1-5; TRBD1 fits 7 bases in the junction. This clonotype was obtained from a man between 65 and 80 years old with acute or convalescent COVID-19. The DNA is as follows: TGCGCCAGCAGCAAACAGGGGCATAAGGATCAGCCCCAGCATTTT. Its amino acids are CASSKQGHKDQPQHF. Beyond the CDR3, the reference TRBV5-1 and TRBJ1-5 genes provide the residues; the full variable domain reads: KAGVTQTPRYLIKTRGQQVTLSCSPISGHRSVSWYQQTPGQGLQFLFEYFSETQRNKGNFPGRFSGRQFSNSRSEMNVSTLELGDSALYLCASSKQGHKDQPQHFGDGTRLSIL.